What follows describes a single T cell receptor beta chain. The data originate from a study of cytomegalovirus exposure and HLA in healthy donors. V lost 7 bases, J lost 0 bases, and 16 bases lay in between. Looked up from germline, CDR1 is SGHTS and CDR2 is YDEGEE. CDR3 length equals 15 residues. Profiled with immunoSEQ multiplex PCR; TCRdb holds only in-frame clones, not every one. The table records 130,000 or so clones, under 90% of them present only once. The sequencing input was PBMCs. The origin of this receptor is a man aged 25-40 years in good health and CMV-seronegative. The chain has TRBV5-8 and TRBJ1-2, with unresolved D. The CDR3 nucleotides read TGTGCCAGCGGACCTACCCGGGGTGCTAACTATGGCTACACCTTC. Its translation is CASGPTRGANYGYTF. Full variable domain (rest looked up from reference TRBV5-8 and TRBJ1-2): EAGVTQSPTHLIKTRGQQATLRCSPISGHTSVYWYQQALGLGLQFLLWYDEGEERNRGNFPPRFSGRQFPNYSSELNVNALELEDSALYLCASGPTRGANYGYTFGSGTRLTVV.